These T cell receptor beta chains were read from a single sample in a study of T-cell reconstitution after alpha-beta-depleted transplantation in children. Each CDR3 protein is one row after TCRdb ran MiXCR on the PCR reads. The sample contains almost 600,000 distinct CDR3 sequences, roughly 27% of which appear only once. The material sequenced was PBMCs, taken before TCRalphabeta/CD19-depleted stem cell transplant. The receptors originated from a boy in the first two years of life with Wiskott-Aldrich syndrome, due to receive a stem cell transplant. CDR3s include the opening cysteine and the closing phenylalanine or tryptophan. The order of the fields is clone size, D gene, CDR3 length, J gene, V gene, CDR3 DNA, CDR3 protein. A D gene is named only where the DNA matches it firmly. A row's size may be missing; if present it is once, few, many or a size class.

>-|-|17|TRBJ2-5|TRBV5-1
-
CASSLGVAQGAMETHYF
>-|-|13|TRBJ2-2|TRBV29-1
TGCAGTTTTGGGGGACTGAACACCGGGGAGCTGTTTTTT
CSFGGLNTGELFF
>-|-|17|TRBJ2-1|TRBV5-1
TGCGCCAGCAGCAAGATTACGTGGGCGGGGGCGTACAATGAGCAGTTCTTC
CASSKITWAGAYNEQFF
>-|TRBD2|14|TRBJ2-7|TRBV20-1
TGCAGTGCTAGAGGGGTTAGCGGGAGTGGGGAGCAGTACTTC
CSARGVSGSGEQYF
>-|-|14|TRBJ2-7|TRBV12-3/TRBV12-4
TGTGCCAGCAGTTTCCTGACGGATACCTACGAGCAGTACTTC
CASSFLTDTYEQYF
>many|-|14|TRBJ2-4|TRBV10-3
TGTGCCATCGCGGAGCAGAAGAGCAAAAACATTCAGTACTTC
CAIAEQKSKNIQYF
>-|TRBD1|16|TRBJ2-7|TRBV7-9
TGTGCCAGCAGCCCCGGACCAGGACAGGGGGTTTACGAGCAGTACTTC
CASSPGPGQGVYEQYF
>-|-|14|TRBJ2-2|TRBV11-2
TGTGCCAGCAGCTTACTAGCGACATCCGGGGAGCTGTTTTTT
CASSLLATSGELFF
>many|-|14|TRBJ2-1|TRBV5-1
TGCGCCAGCAGCTTGGGAGGGATTAGGGATGAGCAGTTCTTC
CASSLGGIRDEQFF
>few|-|15|TRBJ2-1|TRBV5-1
TGCGCCAGCAGCTGGAATACGGGCCTACTCAATGAGCAGTTCTTC
CASSWNTGLLNEQFF
>few|TRBD2|16|TRBJ2-7|TRBV25-1
TGTGCCAGCAGTGACCCCGGACTAGCGAACTCCTACGAGCAGTACTTC
CASSDPGLANSYEQYF